There are many counts of the clone carrying this T cell receptor beta chain. Antigen: not known. The CDR3 contains 14 residues. The germline V and J ends were trimmed by 0 bases and 2 bases, with 9 bases remaining between them. The germline V gene encodes CDR1 SQVTM and CDR2 ANQGSEA. These data come from a study of response to subunit inactivated influenza vaccine. One entry per CDR3 protein, called by TCRdb with MiXCR from the RT-PCR reads. The sample gives 500,000 to 550,000 distinct CDR3 sequences, 20% to 25% of which show up once; around 2.8% is in the top ten. Study-level findings and limits: Only a handful of new T cells, the authors suggested, are recruited with each seasonal influenza vaccination.

The sample was also reused in another study, on T cells expressing NK-cell markers. From that report: With UMIs, 5'RACE template switching was used to make TCR beta cDNA. Seven sequenced donors out of eight were HCMV-seropositive, one seronegative. Of the CD8+ T cells in roughly 6 donors, roughly 1.0-7.5% belonged to dominant NKG2C+ clonotypes.

The receptor comes from a man aged 45-65 years who received an inactivated influenza vaccine. The chain recombines TRBV29-1 with TRBJ2-3, with D tentatively TRBD2 (6 bases). Sequencing was performed on CD4+ T cells sorted from PBMCs, taken about 13 days after vaccination. For the CDR3, the DNA is TGCAGCGTTGAAGATGGAGGGTTCACAGATACGCAGTATTTT. Translated, it gives CSVEDGGFTDTQYF.